This T cell receptor (beta chain) emerged from a study of cytomegalovirus exposure and HLA in healthy donors. Per the germline V gene, CDR1 is MNHEY and CDR2 is SVGAGI. J gave up 3 bases and V 7 bases, and 6 bases lay outside the gene matches. This CDR3 is 15 amino acids long. PCR was performed using 60 Vbeta and 13 Jbeta primers. Generated by immunoSEQ multiplex PCR, the TCRdb table keeps only in-frame clones and is missing some. The table includes about 140,000 clones, 70% to 85% detected once. V and J are TRBV6-5 and TRBJ2-2, with 9 bases fitting TRBD2. Sequences were obtained from PBMCs. The clonotype was recovered from a woman in her sixties or seventies in good health and CMV-seropositive. CDR3 nucleotides: TGTGCCAGCATGGCGGGGGGGGCGCACACCGGGGAGCTGTTTTTT. This gives the protein CASMAGGAHTGELFF.